A single sample gave rise to the 17 T cell receptor beta chains below, sequenced in a study of cytomegalovirus exposure and HLA in healthy donors. PCR primers comprised 60 Vbeta and 13 Jbeta primers. Assay: immunoSEQ multiplex PCR; the TCRdb copy retains only in-frame clones and omits some. Of about 170,000 clones detected, around 86% appear once; the ten largest clones hold about 2.5%. The sequenced material came from PBMCs. Receptor source: a male donor in good health and CMV-seronegative.

The J gene is TRBJ1-1, the V gene TRBV27; D perhaps matches TRBD1 (5 bases). V lost 1 base and J lost 7, with 16 bases in between. The CDR3 length is 15 residues. Germline CDR1 and CDR2: MNHEY and SMNVEV (reference sequence). DNA of the CDR3: TGTGCCAGCAGTTTATTAACGGGGGGGTCAGGTGAAGCTTTCTTT. This encodes CASSLLTGGSGEAFF.

This sequence joins TRBV30 and TRBJ2-2; 9 positions match TRBD1. J lost 6 bases, V lost 0 bases, and 2 bases had no gene match. The V gene's germline CDR1 is GTSNPN and CDR2 SVGIG (reference sequence). CDR3 length: 14 residues. The CDR3 sequence is CAWSVQGAAGELFF. In DNA, the CDR3 is TGTGCCTGGAGTGTACAGGGGGCGGCCGGGGAGCTGTTTTTT.

The chain combines TRBV7-8 with TRBJ2-2; D is ambiguous. The V end lost 7 bases, the J end lost 7 bases, and 10 bases lay between the germline ends. CDR3 length equals 12 residues. Looked up from germline, CDR1 is SGHVS and CDR2 is FQNEAQ. In nucleotides, the CDR3 is TGTGCCAGCAACTCATATCGCGGGGAGCTGTTTTTT. Its protein is CASNSYRGELFF.

The V gene is TRBV19, the J gene TRBJ1-2; no reliable D call. V lost 5 bases to trimming and J lost 2 bases, with 6 bases between them. CDR3 length: 12 residues. Germline V gives CDR1 LNHDA, CDR2 SQIVND (reference sequence). CDR3 bases: TGTGCCAGTAGTTTCACAAACTATGGCTACACCTTC. It codes for CASSFTNYGYTF.

Concerning this clone itself: This sample includes further DNA sequences coding for the same CDR3. The rearrangement joins TRBV7-9 to TRBJ2-3; D unclear. V was trimmed by 0 bases and J by 0 bases, leaving 7 bases between them. Germline V gene lookup returns CDR1 SEHNR and CDR2 FQNEAQ (reference sequence). CDR3 length equals 15 residues. The DNA of the CDR3 is TGTGCCAGCAGCTTAGCTACTCCTAGCACAGATACGCAGTATTTT. Translated, it gives CASSLATPSTDTQYF.

This chain joins TRBV7-9 and TRBJ2-7, with 10 bases matching TRBD2. V was pared by 5 bases and J by 6 bases, with 19 bases of the junction left unmatched. Per germline, CDR1 SEHNR and CDR2 FQNEAQ (reference sequence). The CDR3 loop spans 18 amino acids. The CDR3 spells CASSPPGSSGGLGAEQYF. The CDR3 DNA reads as TGTGCCAGCAGCCCCCCAGGGAGTAGCGGGGGGTTAGGGGCCGAGCAGTACTTC.

The chain uses TRBV19 and TRBJ2-3; 7 bases match TRBD1. Germline lookup yields CDR1 LNHDA and CDR2 SQIVND (reference sequence). The junction had 4 bases not matched to a gene; V was cut back by 5 bases and J by 5 bases. The CDR3 runs 13 residues. CDR3 sequence: CASSHQGVDTQYF. CDR3 nucleotides: TGTGCCAGTAGTCACCAGGGGGTAGATACGCAGTATTTT.

The chain links TRBV4-2 to TRBJ2-7; weak D call: TRBD2 (6 bases). V was shortened by 2 bases and J by 2 bases, with 13 bases between the two germline ends. The CDR3 loop spans 15 amino acids. CDR1 and CDR2 (germline): LGHNA, YNFKEQ. CDR3: CASSQHRDSTYEQYF. The CDR3, as DNA: TGTGCCAGCAGCCAACATCGGGACTCGACCTACGAGCAGTACTTC.

The genes are TRBV29-1 and TRBJ2-2; no clear D. This CDR3 has 13 amino acids. V shed 3 bases and J shed 2 bases, with 7 bases lying between them. In germline, CDR1 is SQVTM, CDR2 ANQGSEA. The CDR3 DNA sequence: TGCAGCGTTGATACAGAAAACACCGGGGAGCTGTTTTTT. Its translation is CSVDTENTGELFF.

The chain joins TRBV5-1 to TRBJ2-7; 10 positions match TRBD1. V was pared by 5 bases and J by 5 bases, with 7 bases of the junction left unmatched. The CDR3 has 14 amino acids. Germline V gene data show CDR1 as SGHRS and CDR2 as YFSETQ. CDR3 protein: CASSPGQGIDEQYF. The CDR3 DNA is TGCGCCAGCAGTCCGGGACAGGGGATCGACGAGCAGTACTTC.

The gene calls are TRBV2 and TRBJ1-1; 9 nucleotides line up with TRBD1. The CDR3 consists of 14 residues. Germline V gene sequence: CDR1 SNHLY, CDR2 FYNNEI. J lost 2 bases, V lost 7 bases, and 5 bases had no gene match. The CDR3 DNA sequence: TGTGCCAGCACATTGGGACAGGGAAACACTGAAGCTTTCTTT. The encoded protein is CASTLGQGNTEAFF.

The rearrangement joins TRBV27 to TRBJ2-7, with D possibly being TRBD1 (5 bases). This CDR3 contains 13 residues. Trimming cost V 9 bases and J 3 bases, with 15 bases left between them. Germline lookup yields CDR1 MNHEY and CDR2 SMNVEV (reference sequence). The DNA for the CDR3 is TGTGCCAGTGCAGGGATTGGTCACTACGAGCAGTACTTC. It yields the protein CASAGIGHYEQYF.

The gene calls are TRBV27 and TRBJ2-2; the D gene is possibly TRBD2 (5 bases). Germline V gene sequence: CDR1 MNHEY, CDR2 SMNVEV (reference sequence). V was clipped by 4 bases and J by 3 bases, with 18 bases between them. CDR3 length: 17 amino acids. In DNA, the CDR3 is TGTGCCAGCAGTTCGTTCGGTGGAGGACCCGACACCGGGGAGCTGTTTTTT. Translating gives CASSSFGGGPDTGELFF.

This rearrangement joins TRBV6-6 to TRBJ2-7; tentative D call: TRBD1 (6 bases). CDR1 MNHNY and CDR2 SVGAGI come from the germline V gene (reference sequence). The CDR3 runs 12 residues. V shed 5 bases and J shed 7 bases, with 12 bases lying between them. The CDR3 region has the DNA TGTGCCAGCAGTATCAACAGGGATGAGCAGTACTTC. It encodes CASSINRDEQYF.

The chain has TRBV2 and TRBJ1-6; D remains ambiguous. The V and J ends lost 7 bases and 0 bases respectively, with 13 bases between them. In germline, CDR1 is SNHLY, CDR2 FYNNEI. This CDR3 is built from 16 residues. DNA for the CDR3: TGTGCCAGCACGAGTTCGATGAGCTCCTATAATTCACCCCTCCACTTT. Protein: CASTSSMSSYNSPLHF.

The chain links TRBV6-6 to TRBJ1-3; possibly TRBD1 for D (5 bases). The germline CDR1 and CDR2 sequences are MNHNY and SVGAGI (reference sequence). V lost 8 bases to trimming and J lost 0 bases, with 14 bases between them. The CDR3 loop spans 15 amino acids. CDR3 protein: CASGPTVHSGNTIYF. CDR3 DNA: TGTGCCAGCGGACCGACAGTCCACTCTGGAAACACCATATATTTT.

This clone was seen a few times. V gene TRBV9 combines with J gene TRBJ2-7; 11 nucleotides match TRBD1. CDR1 and CDR2 (germline): SGDLS, YYNGEE. V lost 3 bases, J lost 1 base, and 3 bases stayed unmatched. CDR3 length: 15 amino acids. The chain's CDR3 is CASSGGTGGSYEQYF. The CDR3 region has the DNA TGTGCCAGCAGCGGGGGGACAGGGGGGTCCTACGAGCAGTACTTC. The whole variable domain, filled in from reference TRBV9 and TRBJ2-7, reads DSGVTQTPKHLITATGQRVTLRCSPRSGDLSVYWYQQSLDQGLQFLIQYYNGEERAKGNILERFSAQQFPDLHSELNLSSLELGDSALYFCASSGGTGGSYEQYFGPGTRLTVT.